These 8 T cell receptor beta chains originate from one sample sequenced in a study of cytomegalovirus exposure and HLA in healthy donors. PCR primers comprised 60 Vbeta and 13 Jbeta primers. This table comes from immunoSEQ multiplex PCR, and its TCRdb copy is limited to in-frame clones, with some not included. The sample contains over 75,000 clones, 65% to 80% of which appear only once. Sequencing was done on a sample of PBMCs. The origin of the receptors is a man aged 40-49 years in good health and CMV-seropositive.

The CDR3 reads CASSPPAGLAGVGGTDTQYF. The CDR3, as DNA: TGTGCCAGCAGCCCCCCTGCGGGACTAGCGGGAGTAGGGGGTACAGATACGCAGTATTTT. The chain has TRBV9 and TRBJ2-3; the match to TRBD2 covers 14 bases. Trimming at V came to 4 bases and at J to 3 bases, leaving 16 bases not matched to a gene. The CDR3 spans 20 residues. Per the germline V gene, CDR1 is SGDLS and CDR2 is YYNGEE.

This clone appeared a few times. The rearrangement uses TRBV4-2 and TRBJ2-2, with 15 bases lining up with TRBD2. In germline, CDR1 is LGHNA, CDR2 YNFKEQ. V trimming: 6 bases; J trimming: 3 bases; junction bases outside the gene matches: 14. This CDR3 contains 20 residues. CDR3: CASSSTGLAGGAVYTGELFF. The CDR3 DNA sequence: TGTGCCAGCAGTTCGACGGGACTAGCGGGGGGTGCCGTTTACACCGGGGAGCTGTTTTTT.

The chain has TRBV5-1 and TRBJ2-5, with D unresolved. This CDR3 has 15 amino acids. The germline CDR1 and CDR2 sequences are SGHRS and YFSETQ. V was trimmed by 9 bases and J by 5 bases, leaving 23 bases between them. CDR3 region: CATKSNPQSLETQYF. As DNA, the CDR3 is TGCGCCACCAAAAGTAACCCCCAAAGCTTGGAGACCCAGTACTTC.

The V call is TRBV5-1, the J call TRBJ1-1, with D perhaps matching TRBD1 (6 bases). Per germline, CDR1 SGHRS and CDR2 YFSETQ. The V gene lost 1 base and the J gene lost 6 bases, with 13 bases spanning the gap. The CDR3 totals 14 residues. This CDR3 reads CASSLFGGSAEAFF. CDR3 coding DNA: TGCGCCAGCAGCTTGTTTGGGGGCTCGGCTGAAGCTTTCTTT.

This rearrangement joins TRBV19 to TRBJ2-7, with TRBD1 identical over 8 bases. This CDR3 contains 21 residues. Trimming took 0 bases from V and 4 from J; bases not matched to a gene: 23. Per the germline V gene, CDR1 is LNHDA and CDR2 is SQIVND (reference sequence). CDR3 sequence: CASSIDSTTCRDRSPGYEQYF. As DNA, the CDR3 is TGTGCCAGTAGTATAGATTCAACGACCTGCCGGGACAGGAGTCCCGGTTACGAGCAGTACTTC.

The rearrangement uses TRBV28 and TRBJ1-1; 7 bases agree with TRBD1. Germline lookup yields CDR1 MDHEN and CDR2 SYDVKM. The V and J ends lost 2 bases and 2 bases, in that order; junction bases with no gene match: 8. This CDR3 contains 16 residues. In DNA form, the CDR3 reads TGTGCCAGCAGTTTAGGCCCGGGACAGATTAACACTGAAGCTTTCTTT. This gives the protein CASSLGPGQINTEAFF.

The chain uses TRBV2 and TRBJ1-3; D might be TRBD1 (5 bases). The CDR3 has 14 residues. Trimming removed 2 bases from V and 3 bases from J, with 8 bases in between. Germline loops: CDR1 SNHLY, CDR2 FYNNEI. CDR3 DNA sequence: TGTGCCAGCAGTGAAAGGAGGGGTGGAAACACCATATATTTT. Amino acid sequence: CASSERRGGNTIYF.

This clone appeared once. The sample contains more than one DNA sequence encoding this CDR3. The chain joins TRBV9 to TRBJ2-7, with TRBD2 matching over 14 bases. The CDR3 loop spans 15 amino acids. Germline CDR1 reads SGDLS; CDR2 reads YYNGEE. V shed 2 bases, J shed 2 bases, and the junction held 0 bases outside the gene matches. The CDR3 sequence is CASSVGLAGAYEQYF. In DNA, the CDR3 is TGTGCCAGCAGCGTGGGACTAGCGGGGGCCTACGAGCAGTACTTC.